This T cell receptor beta chain stems from a study of shared clonotypes between healthy human individuals. Broader study findings: Between a handful of donors, naive CD4 clonotypes were shared at a level of approximately 5%.

This was a deep-level run. The repertoire was sequenced with immunoSEQ multiplex PCR; TCRdb's copy has only in-frame clones and lacks some. Counted here are 1,100,000 or so clones, about 84% occurring once; the ten biggest clones make up 0.5% to 0.6%. Details on this clone: Its antigen is unknown.

The CDR3 totals 18 residues. Germline assignment: CDR1 MNHNS and CDR2 SASEGT. V lost 3 bases, J lost 2 bases, and 23 bases lay in between. Within Nashville, Tennessee resided all donors, each a Caucasian adult. Input material: memory CD4+ T cells from PBMCs. Subset noted: CD45RA-negative fraction. The chain carries TRBV6-1 and TRBJ2-7, with D perhaps TRBD1 (6 bases). The sequence was collected from a man aged 18 to 29 in good health. Some clones in this sample may be carry-over from other donors' samples. CDR3 sequence reads: CASSDGNRVSHFPYEQYF. As DNA, the CDR3 is TGTGCCAGCAGTGATGGGAACAGGGTTTCCCATTTCCCCTACGAGCAGTACTTC.